This TCR beta chain is from a study of beta chain features in type 1 diabetes (dated by TCRdb to between 2018 and 2020). With regard to the full study: Mean age, gender distribution, total cell number and subset yield were not different between patients and healthy donors. Regulatory and stem cell-like memory subsets were isolated from only 8 patients and about 8 healthy donors, whereas naive and central memory subsets came from all 30 or so donors. In the study, recently diagnosed type 1 diabetes patients and matched healthy donors were compared on the TCRB repertoires of their sorted circulating CD4+ T cell subsets. A total of 107,917,701 sorted cells were examined across all samples, and the number of cells per subset was strongly correlated with RNA yield.

Points the paper makes about the study in general: At VDJ recombination sites, patients with type 1 diabetes made fewer insertions and deleted more nucleotides, a pattern implying thymic rearrangement abnormalities. Shorter templates might have been favored by PCR, but patient and control samples were amplified and corrected together, so both groups would have been affected equally by any skew. The naive, central memory and regulatory TCRB repertoires appeared to resemble one another more closely among patients than among healthy donors. Because small numbers of individuals were included in the HLA sub-analyses, any influence of HLA type on TCRB rearrangement was left unresolved. Type 1 diabetes patients showed a moderate but significant shortening of TCRB CDR3 length in all four CD4+ subsets. Because cDNA was sequenced instead of genomic DNA, activated cells with high expression could be over-represented, although the groups did not differ in activation or CD3 levels.

A single peripheral blood draw of about 116 mL on average was collected from each donor into heparinised tubes. Using a panel that included CD45RO, CCR7, CD25, CD127, CD95 and CD27, naive, central memory, regulatory and stem cell-like memory CD4+ T cells were sorted on a BD FACSAria II. A purity above 98% was achieved for all sorted populations. Right away, PBMCs were isolated by Lymphoprep density gradient centrifugation and were stained directly, with no culture step. Samples were stained and sorted in pairs, with one healthy donor and one patient per experiment, so that batch effects were minimized. The germline V gene supplies CDR1 MDHEN and CDR2 SYDVKM. V trim: 4 bases; J trim: 5 bases; unmatched bases: 7. CDR3 length: 15 amino acids, cysteine to phenylalanine. Just CDR3 DNA is preserved here, 45 bases in frame from base 1. The entire amount of isolated RNA was reverse transcribed using the High Capacity cDNA Reverse Transcription Kit, so the sequenced TCRB transcripts were expressed ones. Deep immunoSEQ sequencing was applied to naive, central memory and regulatory T cell samples, giving an average of roughly 3.5 million total reads per sample. Sorted cells were lysed in RLT buffer, and RNA was extracted using DNase-treated RNeasy Micro or Mini kits according to cell number. To prevent cross-contamination, every cell subset was processed on its own, while patient and healthy donor samples were processed together. The immunoSEQ multiplex PCR was used to amplify TCRB sequences from cDNA, yielding 87-bp fragments that span the CDR3 region. The amplicons were sequenced using the Illumina HiSeq platform. From the authors' description of their analysis: PCR bias was corrected computationally using synthetic template baselines, and reads within Hamming distance 2 were collapsed, with unmergeable singletons discarded. Reads were aligned against IMGT to assign V, D and J genes, CDR3 length and insertions or deletions at six rearrangement sites. Clonotype counts were normalized to sorted cell number within each subset before computing true diversity and Gini coefficients with the tcR R package. The overlap coefficient, calculated on TCRB nucleotide sequences, was used to measure repertoire sharing. Out-of-frame TCRB sequences from naive cells were analyzed as a proxy for the pre-selection repertoire. What TCRdb holds here is the immuneACCESS table cut down to in-frame rearrangements. Part of the clones is not present; checked against another copy, under half of the missing clones reflect an unresolved V gene, and the others are unexplained. The DNA gave D and trimming, while V, J and clone size come from that table. Counted in this sample were 600,000 to 650,000 clones; around 15% of them appeared once. Approximately 0.087% of the sample comes from the top ten.

A note on this clone: Its antigen target is currently unknown. It has no much larger one-base neighbor in the sample; base qualities were not kept. Other DNA sequences in this specimen translate into the identical CDR3.

The sequencing sample was made of naive CD4+ T cells from blood. The cell subset or site label, read with the paper, signifies: true naive CD4+ T cells. Here the chain combines TRBV28 and TRBJ2-5; 10 central nucleotides agree with TRBD1. This TCR derives from a man aged 18 to 30 in good health. The nucleotides read TGTGCCAGCAGTTCCCCGGGACAGGGGTTGGAGACCCAGTACTTC. It translates to CASSSPGQGLETQYF.